This T cell receptor (beta chain) emerged from a study of T-cell reconstitution after alpha-beta-depleted transplantation in children (dated by TCRdb to about 2016). Background for the entire study: Using TCR repertoire profiling, the study quantitatively followed how T-cell immune reconstitution unfolded in children after TCRalphabeta/CD19-depleted allogeneic hematopoietic cell transplantation. What the study reported, not specific to this receptor: Apparently early alphabetaT-cell count recovery about two months after transplant reportedly relied on only several hundred rapidly expanded clones derived from non-depleted graft cells. The frequencies of hyperexpanded clones fell over the following months, and after one year, T-cell counts and TCRbeta diversity were mostly attributed to newly produced T cells. In some patients, high TCRbeta diversity at day 60 was attributed to recipient T cells and intrathymic progenitors that had survived conditioning.

This clonotype has a handful of counts. Its antigen target is currently unknown. The record has no base qualities; no much larger clone is one base away. The method behind the library was PCR. For sequencing, an Illumina HiSeq 2500 was employed. To normalize quantification of the TCRbeta repertoire, the TCR libraries were built with molecular barcoding that relied on unique molecular identifiers. In-frame beta chains were kept once TCRdb had trimmed the public reads at Q25 with fastp and called clones with MiXCR. Entries are consolidated by CDR3 protein sequence, retaining the most common genes and DNA. For this sample the table gives under 450,000 distinct CDR3 sequences, of which 15% to 20% were detected only once. The ten biggest clones cover approximately 28% of the sample. Taken with the paper, the label for treatment or condition translates to: allogeneic hematopoietic cell transplantation with graft depleted of TCRalphabeta T cells and CD19 B cells. The children who served as transplant recipients had been given grafts of TCRalphabeta/CD19-depleted allogeneic hematopoietic cells.

The junction shows trimming of 4 bases on V and 5 bases on J, and the gene matches do not reach 13 bases of it. For CDR1 and CDR2, the germline V gene lists SGHRS and YFSETQ. Reading from cysteine to phenylalanine, the CDR3 counts 16 amino acids. Only the CDR3 portion is preserved as DNA: 48 bases, with reading frame beginning at the first base. The chain was built from TRBV5-1 and TRBJ2-7, with 9 middle bases fitting TRBD1. Sample: PBMCs, mostly from graft donor cells, taken 360 days after TCRalphabeta/CD19-depleted stem cell transplant. This sequence originates from a boy in the first two years of life who had a stem cell transplant for Wiskott-Aldrich syndrome, so the T cells may come from the graft donor. The sequenced DNA is TGCGCCAGCAGCAGGGATGGTAGGACAGGGGCCAACGAGCAGTACTTC. This encodes CASSRDGRTGANEQYF.